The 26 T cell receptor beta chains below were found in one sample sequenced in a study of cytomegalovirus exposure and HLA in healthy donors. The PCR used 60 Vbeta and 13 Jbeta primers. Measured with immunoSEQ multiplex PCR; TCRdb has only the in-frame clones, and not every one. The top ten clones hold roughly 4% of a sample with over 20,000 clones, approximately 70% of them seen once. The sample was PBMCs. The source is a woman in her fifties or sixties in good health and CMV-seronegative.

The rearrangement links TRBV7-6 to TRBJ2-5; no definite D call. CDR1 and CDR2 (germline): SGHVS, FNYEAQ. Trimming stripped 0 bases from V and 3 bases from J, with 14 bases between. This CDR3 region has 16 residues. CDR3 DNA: TGTGCCAGCAGCTTAGCGTGGTCGGCAGGAAAAGAGACCCAGTACTTC. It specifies CASSLAWSAGKETQYF.

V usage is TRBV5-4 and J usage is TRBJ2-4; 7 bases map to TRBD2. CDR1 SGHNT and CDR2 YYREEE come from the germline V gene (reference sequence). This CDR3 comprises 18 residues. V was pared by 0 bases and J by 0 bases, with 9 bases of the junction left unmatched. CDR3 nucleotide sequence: TGTGCCAGCAGCTTGGATGACTTAGGGGAGGGAGCCAAAAACATTCAGTACTTC. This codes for CASSLDDLGEGAKNIQYF.

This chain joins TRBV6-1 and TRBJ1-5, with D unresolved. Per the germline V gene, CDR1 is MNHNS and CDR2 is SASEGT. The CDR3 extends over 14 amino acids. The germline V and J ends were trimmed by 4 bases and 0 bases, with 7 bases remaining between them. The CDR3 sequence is CASSGGDSNQPQHF. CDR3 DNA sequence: TGTGCCAGCAGTGGTGGAGATAGCAATCAGCCCCAGCATTTT.

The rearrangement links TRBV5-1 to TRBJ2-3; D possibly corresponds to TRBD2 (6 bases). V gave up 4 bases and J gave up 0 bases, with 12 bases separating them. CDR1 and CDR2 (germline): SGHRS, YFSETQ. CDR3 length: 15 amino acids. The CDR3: CASSGTGTSTDTQYF. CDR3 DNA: TGCGCCAGCAGCGGAACCGGGACTAGCACAGATACGCAGTATTTT. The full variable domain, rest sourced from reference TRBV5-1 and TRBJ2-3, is KAGVTQTPRYLIKTRGQQVTLSCSPISGHRSVSWYQQTPGQGLQFLFEYFSETQRNKGNFPGRFSGRQFSNSRSEMNVSTLELGDSALYLCASSGTGTSTDTQYFGPGTRLTVL.

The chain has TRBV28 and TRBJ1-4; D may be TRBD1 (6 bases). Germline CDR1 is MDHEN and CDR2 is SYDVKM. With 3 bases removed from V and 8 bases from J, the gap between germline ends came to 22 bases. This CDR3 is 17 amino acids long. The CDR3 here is CASSLPPDRTRGEKLFF. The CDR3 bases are TGTGCCAGCAGTTTGCCCCCTGACAGAACAAGGGGGGAAAAACTGTTTTTT.

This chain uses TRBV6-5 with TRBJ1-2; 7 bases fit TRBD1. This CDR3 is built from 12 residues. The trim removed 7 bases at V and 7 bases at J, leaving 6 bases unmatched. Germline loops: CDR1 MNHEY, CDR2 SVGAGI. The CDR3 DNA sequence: TGTGCCAGCACCAACCACAGGGGTGGCTACACCTTC. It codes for CASTNHRGGYTF.

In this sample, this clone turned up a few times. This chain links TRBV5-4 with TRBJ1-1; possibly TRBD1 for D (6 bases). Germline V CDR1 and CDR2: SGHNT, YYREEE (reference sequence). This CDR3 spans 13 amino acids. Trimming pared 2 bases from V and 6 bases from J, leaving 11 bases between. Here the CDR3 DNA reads TGTGCCAGCAGCTTCGGCGGGGGCCCTGAAGCTTTCTTT. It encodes CASSFGGGPEAFF.

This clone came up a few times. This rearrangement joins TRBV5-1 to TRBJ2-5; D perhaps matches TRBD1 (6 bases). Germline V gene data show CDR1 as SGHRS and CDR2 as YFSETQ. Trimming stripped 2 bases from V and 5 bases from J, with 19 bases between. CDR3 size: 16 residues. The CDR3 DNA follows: TGCGCCAGCAGCTTAGGTCGAGGGGGAATCGGGGAGACCCAGTACTTC. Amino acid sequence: CASSLGRGGIGETQYF.

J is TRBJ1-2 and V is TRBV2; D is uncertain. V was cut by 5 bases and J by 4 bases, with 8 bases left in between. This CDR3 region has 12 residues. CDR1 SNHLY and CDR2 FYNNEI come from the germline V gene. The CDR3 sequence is CASSYEGYGYTF. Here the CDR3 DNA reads TGTGCCAGCAGTTATGAGGGCTATGGCTACACCTTC.

The CDR3: CASRLGADQPQHF. The CDR3 DNA reads as TGTGCCAGCAGATTGGGAGCAGATCAGCCCCAGCATTTT. This chain joins TRBV28 and TRBJ1-5, with D uncertain. Trimming left V 6 bases short and J 5 bases short, with 11 bases between. The CDR3 has 13 amino acids. Looked up from germline, CDR1 is MDHEN and CDR2 is SYDVKM.

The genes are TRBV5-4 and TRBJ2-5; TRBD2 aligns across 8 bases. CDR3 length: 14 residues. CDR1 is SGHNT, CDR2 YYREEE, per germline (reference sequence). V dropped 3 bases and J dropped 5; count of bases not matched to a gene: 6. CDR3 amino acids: CASSWAQRGETQYF. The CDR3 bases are TGTGCCAGCAGCTGGGCCCAGCGGGGGGAGACCCAGTACTTC.

DNA of the CDR3: TGTGCCAGAGGACAGCTGAATCAGCCCCAGCATTTT. Translation: CARGQLNQPQHF. This chain uses TRBV6-1 with TRBJ1-5; tentatively, D is TRBD1 (6 bases). The CDR3 length is 12 residues. Per germline, CDR1 MNHNS and CDR2 SASEGT. V was clipped by 9 bases and J by 4 bases, with 10 bases between them.

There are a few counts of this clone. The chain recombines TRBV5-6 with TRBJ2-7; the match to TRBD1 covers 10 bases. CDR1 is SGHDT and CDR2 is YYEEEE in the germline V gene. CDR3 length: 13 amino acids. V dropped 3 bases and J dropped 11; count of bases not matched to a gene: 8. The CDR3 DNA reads TGTGCCAGCAGCTGGCAGCGGGGACAGGGGAAGTACTTC. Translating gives CASSWQRGQGKYF.

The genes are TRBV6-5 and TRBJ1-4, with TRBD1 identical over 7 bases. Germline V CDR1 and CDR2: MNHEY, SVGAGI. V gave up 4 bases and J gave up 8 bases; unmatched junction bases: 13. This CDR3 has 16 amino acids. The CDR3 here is CASSSVRRGHSEKLFF. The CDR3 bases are TGTGCCAGCAGTTCCGTGAGGAGGGGGCATTCGGAAAAACTGTTTTTT.

CDR3 bases: TGTGCCAGCAGTTTCCCCCGGACTAGCTTCAATGAGCAGTTCTTC. It specifies CASSFPRTSFNEQFF. This sequence joins TRBV28 and TRBJ2-1; 8 bases agree with TRBD2. CDR3 length: 15 amino acids. Germline CDR1 reads MDHEN; CDR2 reads SYDVKM. Unmatched junction bases numbered 7, after V lost 3 bases and J lost 6 bases.

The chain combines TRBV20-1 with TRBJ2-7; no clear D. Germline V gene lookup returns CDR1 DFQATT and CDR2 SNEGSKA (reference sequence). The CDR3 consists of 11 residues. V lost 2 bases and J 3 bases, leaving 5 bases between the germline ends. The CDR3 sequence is CSARQDYEQYF. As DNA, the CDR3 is TGCAGTGCTAGACAGGACTACGAGCAGTACTTC.

As DNA, the CDR3 is TGCAGCGTTGAAGCGGGGGGACACAATGAGCAGTTCTTC. Protein: CSVEAGGHNEQFF. This chain connects TRBV29-1 to TRBJ2-1; 7 bases are shared with TRBD2. Unmatched junction bases numbered 2, after V lost 1 base and J lost 5 bases. Germline V gives CDR1 SQVTM, CDR2 ANQGSEA. The length of the CDR3 is 13 residues.

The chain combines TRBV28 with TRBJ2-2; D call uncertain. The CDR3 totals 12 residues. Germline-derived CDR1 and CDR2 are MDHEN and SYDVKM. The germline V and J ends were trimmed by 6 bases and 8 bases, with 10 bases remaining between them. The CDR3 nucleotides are TGTGCCAGCAGATCACTAAGGGGGGAGCTGTTTTTT. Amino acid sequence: CASRSLRGELFF. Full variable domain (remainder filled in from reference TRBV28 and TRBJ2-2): DVKVTQSSRYLVKRTGEKVFLECVQDMDHENMFWYRQDPGLGLRLIYFSYDVKMKEKGDIPEGYSVSREKKERFSLILESASTNQTSMYLCASRSLRGELFFGEGSRLTVL.

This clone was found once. This CDR3 reads CASSSGLASYEQYF. The CDR3 bases are TGTGCCAGCAGTTCGGGACTAGCGAGCTACGAGCAGTACTTC. This chain links TRBV5-6 with TRBJ2-7, with 10 nucleotides matching TRBD2. From germline, CDR1 is SGHDT and CDR2 YYEEEE. After removal of 5 bases from V and 3 bases from J, the junction contained 5 bases not matched to a gene. This CDR3 region has 14 residues. The entire variable domain, with the rest obtained from reference TRBV5-6 and TRBJ2-7, is as follows: DAGVTQSPTHLIKTRGQQVTLRCSPKSGHDTVSWYQQALGQGPQFIFQYYEEEERQRGNFPDRFSGHQFPNYSSELNVNALLLGDSALYLCASSSGLASYEQYFGPGTRLTVT.

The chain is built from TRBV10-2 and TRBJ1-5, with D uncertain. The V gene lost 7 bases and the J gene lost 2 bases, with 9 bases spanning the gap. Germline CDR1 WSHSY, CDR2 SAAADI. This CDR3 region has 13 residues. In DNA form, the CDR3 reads TGCGCCAGCAAAGAGGGCGGCAATCAGCCCCAGCATTTT. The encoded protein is CASKEGGNQPQHF.

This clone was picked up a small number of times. CDR3 loop: CASSSQGRNQPQHF. The CDR3 DNA follows: TGTGCCAGCAGTTCACAGGGTCGCAATCAGCCCCAGCATTTT. The chain uses TRBV6-5 and TRBJ1-5, with a tentative D call TRBD1 (6 bases). Germline-derived CDR1 and CDR2 are MNHEY and SVGAGI. The CDR3 is made up of 14 amino acids. V lost 4 bases, J lost 2 bases, and 9 bases lay in between.

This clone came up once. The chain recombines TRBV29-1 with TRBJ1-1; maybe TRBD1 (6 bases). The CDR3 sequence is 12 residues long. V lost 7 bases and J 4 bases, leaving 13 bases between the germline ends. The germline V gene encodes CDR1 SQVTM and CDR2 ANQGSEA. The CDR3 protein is CSAKGGSTEAFF. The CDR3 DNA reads TGCAGCGCTAAGGGGGGGTCCACTGAAGCTTTCTTT.

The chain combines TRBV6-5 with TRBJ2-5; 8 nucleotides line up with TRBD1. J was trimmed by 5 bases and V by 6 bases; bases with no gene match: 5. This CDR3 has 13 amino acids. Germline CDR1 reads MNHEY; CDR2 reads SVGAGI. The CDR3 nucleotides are TGTGCCAGCAGAGAGACAGGGGCCGAGACCCAGTACTTC. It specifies CASRETGAETQYF.

The CDR3 protein is CASSQGENSPLHF. DNA of the CDR3: TGTGCCAGCAGCCAGGGGGAGAATTCACCCCTCCACTTT. The chain carries TRBV9 and TRBJ1-6; TRBD1 agrees at 7 bases. Germline CDR1 reads SGDLS; CDR2 reads YYNGEE. After removal of 4 bases from V and 7 bases from J, the junction contained 2 bases not matched to a gene. The CDR3 has 13 amino acids.

CDR3 residues: CASSIRGSSEQYF. CDR3 DNA: TGTGCCAGCAGTATAAGGGGGAGCAGCGAGCAGTACTTC. J is TRBJ2-7 and V is TRBV2; perhaps TRBD1 as D (6 bases). The CDR3 sequence is 13 residues long. Germline values: CDR1 SNHLY, CDR2 FYNNEI. V lost 5 bases to trimming and J lost 6 bases, with 14 bases between them.

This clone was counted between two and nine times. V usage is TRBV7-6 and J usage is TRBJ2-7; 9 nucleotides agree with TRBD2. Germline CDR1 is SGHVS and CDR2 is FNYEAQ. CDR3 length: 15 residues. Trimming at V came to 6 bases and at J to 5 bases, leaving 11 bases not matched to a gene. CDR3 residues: CASSSGGRALDEQYF. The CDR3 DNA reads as TGTGCCAGCAGTTCCGGCGGGAGGGCCTTGGACGAGCAGTACTTC. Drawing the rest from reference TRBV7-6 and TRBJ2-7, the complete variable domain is GAGVSQSPRYKVTKRGQDVALRCDPISGHVSLYWYRQALGQGPEFLTYFNYEAQQDKSGLPNDRFSAERPEGSISTLTIQRTEQRDSAMYRCASSSGGRALDEQYFGPGTRLTVT.